This T cell receptor beta chain appears in the sequencing data of a study of shared T cell receptors in the human thymus (TCRdb year 2021). Study-level background: The study investigated the way shared, self-reactive T-cell receptor alpha chains are produced in the human thymus.

About this clone itself: Its antigen is still unknown. Base qualities are missing; no much larger clone stands one base away.

The library relied on the immunoSEQ multiplex PCR assay. TCRdb re-hosts the immuneACCESS table, in-frame sequences only. Its copies lack some clones; in the studies checked, an unresolved V gene accounts for under half of them, and the cause for the rest is not known. The sample table shows a few hundred thousand clones, and 95% are seen once. The top ten constitute 0.02% of the sample. Sample: thymocytes. This clonotype was sampled from a human donor.

The DNA sequence follows: TGTGCCAGCAGTCCACGAGCGGGAGGGTGGATCGAGCAGTACTTC. It encodes CASSPRAGGWIEQYF. This receptor chain uses TRBV6-5 and TRBJ2-7; TRBD2 matches 10 bases in the middle. Taken from cysteine to phenylalanine, the CDR3 has 15 residues. CDR3 DNA only is kept here, 45 bases in frame from base 1. Trimming removed 5 bases from V and 6 bases from J; the gene matches leave 10 bases unexplained. Via the germline V gene, CDR1 is MNHEY and CDR2 SVGAGI.